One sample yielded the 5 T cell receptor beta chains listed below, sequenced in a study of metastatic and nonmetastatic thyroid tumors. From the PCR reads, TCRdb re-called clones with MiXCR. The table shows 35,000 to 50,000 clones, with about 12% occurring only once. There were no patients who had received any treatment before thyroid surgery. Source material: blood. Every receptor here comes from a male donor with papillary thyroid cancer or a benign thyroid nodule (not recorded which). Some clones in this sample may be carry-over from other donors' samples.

The CDR3 region is CASSVTPGSIYGYTF. CDR3 nucleotides: TGTGCCAGCAGTGTCACTCCAGGATCGATATATGGCTACACCTTC. The chain has TRBV2 and TRBJ1-2; no definite D call. CDR1 is SNHLY and CDR2 is FYNNEI in the germline V gene. The V end lost 4 bases, the J end lost 5 bases, and 17 bases lay between the germline ends. The CDR3 sequence is 15 residues long. Variable domain in full (rest from reference TRBV2 and TRBJ1-2): EPEVTQTPSHQVTQMGQEVILRCVPISNHLYFYWYRQILGQKVEFLVSFYNNEISEKSEIFDDQFSVERPDGSNFTLKIRSTKLEDSAMYFCASSVTPGSIYGYTFGSGTRLTVV.

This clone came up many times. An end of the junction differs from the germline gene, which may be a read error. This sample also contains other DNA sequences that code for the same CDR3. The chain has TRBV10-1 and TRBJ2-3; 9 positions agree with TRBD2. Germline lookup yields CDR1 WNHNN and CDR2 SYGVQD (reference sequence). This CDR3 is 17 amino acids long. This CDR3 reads CASSEDSGGTSTDTQYF. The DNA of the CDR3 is TGCGCCAGCAGTGAAGATAGCGGGGGAACTAGCACAGATACGCAGTACTTT.

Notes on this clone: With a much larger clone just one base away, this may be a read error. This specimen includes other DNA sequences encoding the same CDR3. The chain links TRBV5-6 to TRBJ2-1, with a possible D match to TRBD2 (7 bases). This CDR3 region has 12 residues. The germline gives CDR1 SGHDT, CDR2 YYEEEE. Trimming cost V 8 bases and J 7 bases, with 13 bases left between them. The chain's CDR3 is CASSEGGNEQFF. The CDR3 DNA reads TGTGCCAGTAGCGAGGGGGGGAATGAGCAGTTCTTC.

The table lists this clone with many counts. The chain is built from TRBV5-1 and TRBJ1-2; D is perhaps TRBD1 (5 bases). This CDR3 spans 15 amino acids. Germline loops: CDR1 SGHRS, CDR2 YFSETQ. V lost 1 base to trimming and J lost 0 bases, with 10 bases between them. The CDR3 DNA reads TGCGCCAGCAGCTTGTCCGGGACCGCTAACTATGGCTACACCTTC. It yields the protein CASSLSGTANYGYTF.

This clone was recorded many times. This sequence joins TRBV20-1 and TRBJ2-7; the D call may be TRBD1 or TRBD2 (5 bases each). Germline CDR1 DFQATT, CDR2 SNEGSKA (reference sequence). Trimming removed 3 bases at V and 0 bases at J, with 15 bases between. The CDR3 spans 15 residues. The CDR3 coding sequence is TGCAGTGCTAGTGGTGGGGGATGGATCTCCTACGAGCAGTACTTC. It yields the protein CSASGGGWISYEQYF.